One T cell receptor beta chain is described in this entry. Antigen: not known. This entry belongs to a study of shared clonotypes between healthy human individuals. A CD45RA-negative memory subset and a CD45RA+ naive subset were separated from the CD4+ cells. CDR3 length: 14 amino acids. V was pared by 4 bases and J by 4 bases, with 12 bases between. Germline CDR1 reads SGDLS; CDR2 reads YYNGEE. Whole-study findings and limits: Naive CD4 clonotype sharing across four donors was approximately 5.2%. Generation probability values for non-shared clonotypes were lower than those for clonotypes shared by all four donors.

Deep-level settings were used for running the assay. Measured with immunoSEQ multiplex PCR; TCRdb has only the in-frame clones, and not every one. In the table there are 1.6 million or so clones, about 98.5% of which are singletons. This receptor was identified in a young man in good health. V gene TRBV9 combines with J gene TRBJ2-1, with TRBD1 as a possible D gene (6 bases). The source material was naive CD4+ T cells sorted from blood. The subset was: CD45RA+ positively selected. The CDR3 is CASSFRDTYNEQFF. In nucleotides, the CDR3 is TGTGCCAGCAGCTTCCGGGACACATACAATGAGCAGTTCTTC.